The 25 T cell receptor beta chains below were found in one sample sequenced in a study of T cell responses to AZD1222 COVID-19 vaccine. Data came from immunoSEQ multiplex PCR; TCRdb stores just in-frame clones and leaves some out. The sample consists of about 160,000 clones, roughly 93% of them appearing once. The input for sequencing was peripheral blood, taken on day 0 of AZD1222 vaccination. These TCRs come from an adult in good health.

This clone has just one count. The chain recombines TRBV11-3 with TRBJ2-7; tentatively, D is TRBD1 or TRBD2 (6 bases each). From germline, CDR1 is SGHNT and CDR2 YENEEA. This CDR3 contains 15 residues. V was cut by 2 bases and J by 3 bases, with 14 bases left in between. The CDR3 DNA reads TGTGCCAGCAGCTTAACGGGGGCCCTGTACTACGAGCAGTACTTC. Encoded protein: CASSLTGALYYEQYF.

This CDR3 reads CASSYLRGGRNTGELFF. The CDR3 nucleotides read TGTGCCAGCAGTTACTTGCGGGGGGGCCGAAACACCGGGGAGCTGTTTTTT. The V gene is TRBV6-2 or TRBV6-3, the J gene TRBJ2-2, with 9 bases matching TRBD2. The CDR3 runs to 17 residues. Per germline, CDR1 MNHEY and CDR2 SVGEGT. V shed 1 base and J 2 bases; nucleotides not matched to a gene: 5.

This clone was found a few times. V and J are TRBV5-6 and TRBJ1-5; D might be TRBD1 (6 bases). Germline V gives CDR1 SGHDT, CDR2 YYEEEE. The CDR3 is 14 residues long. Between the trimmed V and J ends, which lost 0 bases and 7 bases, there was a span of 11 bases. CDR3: CASSLVGARQPQHF. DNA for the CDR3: TGTGCCAGCAGCTTGGTGGGGGCAAGACAGCCCCAGCATTTT.

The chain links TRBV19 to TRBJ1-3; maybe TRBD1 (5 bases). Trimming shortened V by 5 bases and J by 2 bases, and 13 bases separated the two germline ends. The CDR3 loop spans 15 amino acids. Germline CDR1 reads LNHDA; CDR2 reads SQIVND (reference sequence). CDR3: CASSPWTHTGNTIYF. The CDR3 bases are TGTGCCAGTAGTCCATGGACACACACTGGAAACACCATATATTTT.

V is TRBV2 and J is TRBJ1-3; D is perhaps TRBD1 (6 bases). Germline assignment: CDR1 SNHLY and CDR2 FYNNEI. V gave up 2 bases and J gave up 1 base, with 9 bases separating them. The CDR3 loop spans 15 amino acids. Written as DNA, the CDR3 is TGTGCCAGCAGTGAACAGGGGATATCTGGAAACACCATATATTTT. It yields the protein CASSEQGISGNTIYF.

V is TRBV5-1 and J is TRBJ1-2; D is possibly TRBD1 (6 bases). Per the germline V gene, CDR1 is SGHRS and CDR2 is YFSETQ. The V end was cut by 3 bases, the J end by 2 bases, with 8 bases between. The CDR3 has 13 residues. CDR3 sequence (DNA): TGCGCCAGCAGCTCACAGGGAAACTATGGCTACACCTTC. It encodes CASSSQGNYGYTF.

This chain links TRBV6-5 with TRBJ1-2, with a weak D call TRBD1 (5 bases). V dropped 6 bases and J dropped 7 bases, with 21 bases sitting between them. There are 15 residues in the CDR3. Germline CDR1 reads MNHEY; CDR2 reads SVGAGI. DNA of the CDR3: TGTGCCAGCAGAAACAGGAGATTCCTGGACTTTGGCTACACCTTC. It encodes CASRNRRFLDFGYTF.

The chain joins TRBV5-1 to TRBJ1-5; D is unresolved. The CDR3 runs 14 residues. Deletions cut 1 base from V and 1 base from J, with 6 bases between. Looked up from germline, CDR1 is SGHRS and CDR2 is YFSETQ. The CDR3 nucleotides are TGCGCCAGCAGCTTGTACGGGAGCAATCAGCCCCAGCATTTT. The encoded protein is CASSLYGSNQPQHF.

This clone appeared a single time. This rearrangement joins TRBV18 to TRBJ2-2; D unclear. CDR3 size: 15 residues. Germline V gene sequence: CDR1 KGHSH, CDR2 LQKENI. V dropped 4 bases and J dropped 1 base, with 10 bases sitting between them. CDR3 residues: CASSQSLGNTGELFF. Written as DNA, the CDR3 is TGTGCCAGCTCACAATCGCTGGGGAACACCGGGGAGCTGTTTTTT.

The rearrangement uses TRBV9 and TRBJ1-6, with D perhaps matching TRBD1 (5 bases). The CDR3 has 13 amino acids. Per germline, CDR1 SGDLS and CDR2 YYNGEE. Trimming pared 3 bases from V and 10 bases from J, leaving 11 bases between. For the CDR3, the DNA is TGTGCCAGCAGCGGCAGGGAATTATCACCCCTCCACTTT. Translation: CASSGRELSPLHF. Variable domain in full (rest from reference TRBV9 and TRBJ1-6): DSGVTQTPKHLITATGQRVTLRCSPRSGDLSVYWYQQSLDQGLQFLIQYYNGEERAKGNILERFSAQQFPDLHSELNLSSLELGDSALYFCASSGRELSPLHFGNGTRLTVT.

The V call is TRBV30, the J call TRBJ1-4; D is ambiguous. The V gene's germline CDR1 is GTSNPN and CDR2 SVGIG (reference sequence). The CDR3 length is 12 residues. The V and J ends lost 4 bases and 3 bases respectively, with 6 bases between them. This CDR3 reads CAWKRANEKLFF. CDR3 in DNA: TGTGCCTGGAAGAGAGCTAATGAAAAACTGTTTTTT.

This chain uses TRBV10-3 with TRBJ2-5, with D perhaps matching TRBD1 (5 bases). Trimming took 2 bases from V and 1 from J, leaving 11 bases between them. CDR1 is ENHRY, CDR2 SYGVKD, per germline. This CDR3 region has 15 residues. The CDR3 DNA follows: TGTGCCATCAGTGAGCGAGGTACAGGCCAAGAGACCCAGTACTTC. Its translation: CAISERGTGQETQYF.

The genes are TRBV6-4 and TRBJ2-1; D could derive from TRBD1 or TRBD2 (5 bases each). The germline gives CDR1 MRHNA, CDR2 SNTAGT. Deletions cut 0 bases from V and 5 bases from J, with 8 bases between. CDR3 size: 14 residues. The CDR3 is CASSDSLGDNEQFF. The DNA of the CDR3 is TGTGCCAGCAGTGACTCGCTGGGGGACAATGAGCAGTTCTTC.

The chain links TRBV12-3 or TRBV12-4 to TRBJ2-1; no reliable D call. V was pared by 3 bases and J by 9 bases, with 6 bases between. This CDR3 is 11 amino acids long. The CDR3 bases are TGTGCCAGCAGTTTGTTCGGTGAGCAGTTCTTC. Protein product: CASSLFGEQFF.

For the CDR3, the DNA is TGTGCCATCACCGCCGACAGGGGCCTCAAAAAGGCAGAAGCTTTCTTT. Its translation is CAITADRGLKKAEAFF. V and J are TRBV10-3 and TRBJ1-1; 8 nucleotides match TRBD1. The J segment lost 8 bases and the V segment lost 7 bases, leaving 18 bases of the junction unmatched. Germline V CDR1 and CDR2: ENHRY, SYGVKD. The CDR3 is 16 residues long.

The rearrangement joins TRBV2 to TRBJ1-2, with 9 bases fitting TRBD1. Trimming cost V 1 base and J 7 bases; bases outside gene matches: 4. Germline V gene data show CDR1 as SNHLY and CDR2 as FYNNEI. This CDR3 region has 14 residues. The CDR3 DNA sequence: TGTGCCAGCAGTGAAGACAGGGGGCGCCTTGGCTACACCTTC. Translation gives CASSEDRGRLGYTF.

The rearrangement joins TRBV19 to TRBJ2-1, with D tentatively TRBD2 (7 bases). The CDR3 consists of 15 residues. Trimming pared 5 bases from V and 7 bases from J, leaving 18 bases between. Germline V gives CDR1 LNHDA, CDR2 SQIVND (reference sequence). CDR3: CASSGMGGAGNEQFF. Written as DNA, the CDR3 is TGTGCCAGTAGTGGAATGGGGGGGGCCGGGAATGAGCAGTTCTTC.

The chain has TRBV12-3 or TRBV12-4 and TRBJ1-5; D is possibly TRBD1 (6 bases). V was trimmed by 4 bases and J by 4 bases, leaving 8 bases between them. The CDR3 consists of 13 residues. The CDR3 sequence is CASSYRANQPQHF. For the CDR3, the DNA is TGTGCCAGCAGTTACAGGGCTAATCAGCCCCAGCATTTT.

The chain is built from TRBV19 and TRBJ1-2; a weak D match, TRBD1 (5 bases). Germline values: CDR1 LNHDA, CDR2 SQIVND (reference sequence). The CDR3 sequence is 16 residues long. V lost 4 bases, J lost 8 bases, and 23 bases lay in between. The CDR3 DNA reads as TGTGCCAGTAGTAGGGGAACGAAGGGGCGTTTGGGAGGCTACACCTTC. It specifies CASSRGTKGRLGGYTF.

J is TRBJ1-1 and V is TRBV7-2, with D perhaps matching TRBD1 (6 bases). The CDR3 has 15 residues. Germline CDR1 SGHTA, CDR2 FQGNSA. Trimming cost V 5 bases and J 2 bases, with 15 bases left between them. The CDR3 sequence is CASSVPGVQNTEAFF. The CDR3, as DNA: TGTGCCAGCAGCGTGCCAGGGGTCCAAAACACTGAAGCTTTCTTT.

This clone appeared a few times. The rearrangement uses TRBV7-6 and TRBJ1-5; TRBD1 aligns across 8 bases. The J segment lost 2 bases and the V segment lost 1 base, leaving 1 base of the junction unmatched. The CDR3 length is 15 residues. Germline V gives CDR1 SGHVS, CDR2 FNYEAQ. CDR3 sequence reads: CASSLETGGNQPQHF. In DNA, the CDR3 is TGTGCCAGCAGCTTAGAGACAGGGGGCAATCAGCCCCAGCATTTT.

In nucleotides, the CDR3 is TGTGCCAGCAGCCCCGCTAGAGCGGGGGGTTACGAGCAGTACTTC. This sequence encodes CASSPARAGGYEQYF. This chain uses TRBV7-9 with TRBJ2-7, with TRBD2 matching over 9 bases. The germline gives CDR1 SEHNR, CDR2 FQNEAQ (reference sequence). CDR3 length: 15 amino acids. V was pared by 5 bases and J by 4 bases, with 9 bases of the junction left unmatched. Full variable domain (missing parts from reference TRBV7-9 and TRBJ2-7): DTGVSQNPRHKITKRGQNVTFRCDPISEHNRLYWYRQTLGQGPEFLTYFQNEAQLEKSRLLSDRFSAERPKGSFSTLEIQRTEQGDSAMYLCASSPARAGGYEQYFGPGTRLTVT.

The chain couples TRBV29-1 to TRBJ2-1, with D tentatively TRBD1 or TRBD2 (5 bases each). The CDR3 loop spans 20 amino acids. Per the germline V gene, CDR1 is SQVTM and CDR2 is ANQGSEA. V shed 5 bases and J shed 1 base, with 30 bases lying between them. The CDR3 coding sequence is TGCAGCGTTCCCGTCCCTTACTTTGGGGGAGATGGTCGTTCCTACAATGAGCAGTTCTTC. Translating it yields CSVPVPYFGGDGRSYNEQFF.

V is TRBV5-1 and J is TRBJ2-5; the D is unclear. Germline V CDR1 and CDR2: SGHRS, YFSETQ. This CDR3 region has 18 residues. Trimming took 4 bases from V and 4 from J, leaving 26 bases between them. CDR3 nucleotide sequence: TGCGCCAGCAGCCGAGCCCTAGAGGCCCGACCCGGTGGAGAGACCCAGTACTTC. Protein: CASSRALEARPGGETQYF.

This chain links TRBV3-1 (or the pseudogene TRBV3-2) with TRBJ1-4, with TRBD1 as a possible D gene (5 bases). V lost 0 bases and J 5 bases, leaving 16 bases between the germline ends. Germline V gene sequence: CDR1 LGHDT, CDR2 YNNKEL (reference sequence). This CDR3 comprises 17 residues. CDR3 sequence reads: CASSQDVTTKGNEKLFF. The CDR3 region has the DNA TGTGCCAGCAGCCAAGACGTTACCACAAAGGGGAATGAAAAACTGTTTTTT.